This T cell receptor beta chain came from a study of shared clonotypes between healthy human individuals. Points from the study as a whole: Naive CD4 clonotype sharing across four donors was around 5%. Few donors limited the genetic and exposure-history diversity represented. All-four-donor shared clonotypes had higher generation probabilities than non-shared clonotypes did.

V lost 3 bases and J 7 bases, leaving 13 bases between the germline ends. The germline V gene encodes CDR1 MGHRA and CDR2 YSYEKL. The CDR3 length is 14 residues. Per the authors' pipeline: Junction-only sequences without quality scores came from ImmunoSEQ, so filtering differed. Profiled with immunoSEQ multiplex PCR; TCRdb holds only in-frame clones, not every one. Clone size and V and J calls were adopted from that table, with D and trimming inferred from the DNA. The sample has about 870,000 clones, 80% to 95% seen once. A note on this clone: The antigen remains undetermined.

The naive CD8 population came from CD45RO-negative cells selected for CCR7, without terminally differentiated effector memory CD45RA+ cells. The chain employs TRBV4-1 and TRBJ2-1, with D uncertain. Sequenced: naive CD8+ T cells sorted from blood. The clonotype originates from a man in his thirties or forties in good health. CDR3 sequence reads: CASSQGSNLNEQFF. The CDR3 DNA reads as TGCGCCAGCAGCCAGGGATCGAATTTGAATGAGCAGTTCTTC.